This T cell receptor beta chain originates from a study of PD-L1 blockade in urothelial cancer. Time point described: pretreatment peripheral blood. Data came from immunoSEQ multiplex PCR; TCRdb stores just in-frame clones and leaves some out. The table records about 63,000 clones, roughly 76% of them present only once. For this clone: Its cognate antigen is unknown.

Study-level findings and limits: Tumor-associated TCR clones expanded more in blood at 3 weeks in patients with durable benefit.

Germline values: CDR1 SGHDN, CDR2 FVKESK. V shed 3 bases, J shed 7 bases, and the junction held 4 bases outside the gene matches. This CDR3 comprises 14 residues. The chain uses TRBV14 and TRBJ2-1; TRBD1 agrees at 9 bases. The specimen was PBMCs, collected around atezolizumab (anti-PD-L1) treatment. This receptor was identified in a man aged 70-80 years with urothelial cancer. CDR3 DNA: TGTGCCAGCAGCCAGACAGGGGGGAGGAATGAGCAGTTCTTC. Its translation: CASSQTGGRNEQFF.